This T cell receptor (beta chain) was sequenced for a study of tumor and adjacent non-tumor tissue in lung cancer. Overall study: Patients were aged about 31 to 76, nine to eleven men and about five women, stage I to III. Samples averaged roughly 4.2 million productive TCRbeta reads each. Study-level points and caveats: TCR diversity was significantly greater in tumor than normal lung tissue.

Three rounds of nested PCR, following a modified ARM-PCR protocol, produced the TCRbeta library. MiXCR, run by TCRdb on the multiplex PCR reads, gives a single entry per CDR3 protein. The sample has approximately 80,000 distinct CDR3 sequences, 65% to 85% seen once. A note on this clonotype: As yet, its antigen is unknown. A much bigger clone sits one base away, suggesting this may be a read error.

This sample's RNA came from whole unsorted tissue. More than 3 cm separated this lung sample from the edge of the tumor. The CDR3 runs to 11 residues. The chain has TRBV12-3 or TRBV12-4 and TRBJ2-5; tentatively, D is TRBD2 (5 bases). The sequence was collected from a man aged 55 to 70 with non-small cell lung cancer. Sequenced sample: distant non-tumor lung tissue. CDR3 nucleotide sequence: TGTACCAGCAGTCTCGAGGGGACCCAGTACTTC. It translates to CTSSLEGTQYF.